These 16 T cell receptor beta chains were all obtained from the same sample, sequenced in a study of T cells expressing NK-cell markers. TCRdb reprocessed the 5' RACE reads, with one entry per CDR3 protein and no DNA. The table lists roughly 420,000 distinct CDR3 sequences. Sequenced sample: blood T cells: a sorted CD56 or NKG2C T cell subset, CD4+ or CD8+ T cells, or bulk PBMC T cells (not recorded which). Receptor source: a woman aged 18-70 years in good health.

The chain is built from TRBV14 and TRBJ2-1; TCRdb names TRBD1, which stays unverified in the absence of DNA. This CDR3 has 15 residues. Germline CDR1 SGHDN, CDR2 FVKESK. The CDR3 protein is CASSHPHGSINEQFF.

The genes are TRBV11-2 and TRBJ1-2. Germline V gene lookup returns CDR1 SGHAT and CDR2 FQNNGV. The CDR3 spans 15 residues. The CDR3 loop is CASSLGGRGSYGYTF. The full variable domain, with the rest looked up from reference TRBV11-2 and TRBJ1-2, is EAGVAQSPRYKIIEKRQSVAFWCNPISGHATLYWYQQILGQGPKLLIQFQNNGVVDDSQLPKDRFSAERLKGVDSTLKIQPAKLEDSAVYLCASSLGGRGSYGYTFGSGTRLTVV.

This chain connects TRBV20-1 to TRBJ2-3; TCRdb's D gene call, TRBD2, goes unchecked for lack of DNA. This CDR3 spans 18 amino acids. Germline loops: CDR1 DFQATT, CDR2 SNEGSKA (reference sequence). CDR3 protein: CSARDGGSGGASTDTQYF.

The chain recombines TRBV9 with TRBJ2-1; the TCRdb call, TRBD1, lacks DNA for checking. Per the germline V gene, CDR1 is SGDLS and CDR2 is YYNGEE. The CDR3 has 15 amino acids. This CDR3 is CASSPGGQGINEQFF.

The V and J genes are TRBV19 and TRBJ2-6. Germline values: CDR1 LNHDA, CDR2 SQIVND (reference sequence). This CDR3 comprises 15 residues. CDR3 sequence: CASSIRGSGANVLTF. Variable domain in full (rest from reference TRBV19 and TRBJ2-6): DGGITQSPKYLFRKEGQNVTLSCEQNLNHDAMYWYRQDPGQGLRLIYYSQIVNDFQKGDIAEGYSVSREKKESFPLTVTSAQKNPTAFYLCASSIRGSGANVLTFGAGSRLTVL.

The chain recombines TRBV5-6 with TRBJ2-2; the D gene TCRdb calls, TRBD1, cannot be checked with no DNA. There are 14 residues in the CDR3. From germline, CDR1 is SGHDT and CDR2 YYEEEE. The CDR3 sequence: CAKCGTSNTGELFF.

The J gene is TRBJ1-2, the V gene TRBV12-3 or TRBV12-4. The CDR3 is made up of 14 amino acids. The CDR3 sequence: CASSWQGANYGYTF.

CDR3 amino acids: CASSISTGAPSMETQYF. The chain employs TRBV9 and TRBJ2-5; without DNA, the TCRdb call of TRBD1 cannot be checked. The CDR3 runs 17 residues. Germline lookup yields CDR1 SGDLS and CDR2 YYNGEE.

The V and J genes are TRBV7-2 and TRBJ2-7; TCRdb picks TRBD2, but there is no DNA to check that call. The CDR3 length is 14 residues. Germline loops: CDR1 SGHTA, CDR2 FQGNSA. The CDR3 is CASSLAGGEDEQYF.

This chain joins TRBV2 and TRBJ2-5; TCRdb picks TRBD1, but there is no DNA to check that call. The CDR3 runs 14 residues. Per the germline V gene, CDR1 is SNHLY and CDR2 is FYNNEI. The CDR3 region is CATQDRAVRETQYF.

The chain joins TRBV28 to TRBJ2-7; TCRdb proposes TRBD1, but this gene call is untestable without DNA. Germline V CDR1 and CDR2: MDHEN, SYDVKM. This CDR3 has 11 residues. The CDR3 sequence: CATSGAYEQYF.

The genes are TRBV19 and TRBJ2-7. Germline CDR1 reads LNHDA; CDR2 reads SQIVND (reference sequence). The CDR3 extends over 14 amino acids. CDR3 sequence reads: CASSIAGTPYEQYF.

The V call is TRBV27, the J call TRBJ1-2; TCRdb reports TRBD1, a call that lacks DNA to check it against. Germline values: CDR1 MNHEY, CDR2 SMNVEV (reference sequence). The CDR3 covers 15 residues. The CDR3 loop reads CASSPGQAGGYGYTF.

The V call is TRBV29-1, the J call TRBJ1-1. The germline gives CDR1 SQVTM, CDR2 ANQGSEA. The CDR3 length is 14 residues. CDR3 protein: CSGFGSFMNTEAFF.

This sequence joins TRBV6-2 or TRBV6-3 and TRBJ1-2. The CDR3 runs to 16 residues. CDR1 and CDR2 from the germline V gene are MNHEY and SVGEGT. CDR3 in amino acids: CASSYGRLSLSYGYTF.

This chain's CDR3 is CSAKPGLAGPTGELFF. The genes are TRBV20-1 and TRBJ2-2; TCRdb designates TRBD2, a call that cannot be tested without DNA. This CDR3 is 16 amino acids long. The V gene's germline CDR1 is DFQATT and CDR2 SNEGSKA (reference sequence).